The 8 T cell receptor beta chains presented below share a single source sample, sequenced in a study of a mutant IDH1 vaccine in newly diagnosed glioma. TCRdb's table, derived via immunoSEQ multiplex PCR, lists solely in-frame clones and lacks some. The sample includes 52,000 or so clones, roughly 81% of them seen just once. Their antigens remain unidentified. Specified time point: week 23, last vaccination. Alongside topical imiquimod, each dose of vaccine comprised 300 ug of mutant IDH1 20-mer peptide. The sequencing used PBMCs, collected from a glioma patient whose treatment included an IDH1 peptide vaccine. These receptors were collected from a woman aged 40 to 55 with glioma. Some clones in this sample may be carry-over from other donors' samples.

The chain carries TRBV9 and TRBJ1-2, with 7 nucleotides matching TRBD1. The germline gives CDR1 SGDLS, CDR2 YYNGEE. The CDR3 totals 12 residues. V was clipped by 5 bases and J by 8 bases; unmatched bases: 6. The CDR3 nucleotides are TGTGCCAGCAGGCGACAGGGACCAGGCTACACCTTC. As protein: CASRRQGPGYTF.

A few counts support this clone. The chain uses TRBV15 and TRBJ1-4; 7 nucleotides align to TRBD1. Germline V CDR1 and CDR2: LNHNV, YYDKDF (reference sequence). V was pared by 5 bases and J by 7 bases, with 7 bases of the junction left unmatched. The CDR3 is made up of 14 amino acids. CDR3 residues: CATSRGQVGEKLFF. CDR3 bases: TGTGCCACCAGCCGCGGACAGGTCGGTGAAAAACTGTTTTTT.

The chain recombines TRBV6-1 with TRBJ2-7, with TRBD2 identical over 9 bases. The CDR3 is made up of 15 amino acids. Losses at the gene ends were 4 bases for V and 7 bases for J; bases not matched to a gene: 11. CDR1 and CDR2 from the germline V gene are MNHNS and SASEGT. This chain's CDR3 is CASSGVAGGQGEQYF. The CDR3 DNA reads as TGTGCCAGCAGTGGGGTGGCGGGGGGGCAGGGTGAGCAGTACTTC.

The chain links TRBV28 to TRBJ1-2, with D maybe TRBD1 (6 bases). Deletions cut 9 bases from V and 6 bases from J, with 14 bases between. The CDR3 length is 12 residues. Per the germline V gene, CDR1 is MDHEN and CDR2 is SYDVKM. This CDR3 is CASFGQKDGYTF. The CDR3 region has the DNA TGTGCCAGTTTCGGACAGAAAGATGGCTACACCTTC.

The rearrangement uses TRBV19 and TRBJ2-3; possible D gene TRBD2, 6 bases. Germline CDR1 is LNHDA and CDR2 is SQIVND (reference sequence). The CDR3 extends over 15 amino acids. The V end was cut by 6 bases, the J end by 1 base, with 14 bases between. The CDR3 protein is CASSGTPQGTDTQYF. The CDR3 DNA reads as TGTGCCAGTAGCGGGACTCCTCAGGGCACAGATACGCAGTATTTT. Supplemented by reference TRBV19 and TRBJ2-3, the full variable domain reads DGGITQSPKYLFRKEGQNVTLSCEQNLNHDAMYWYRQDPGQGLRLIYYSQIVNDFQKGDIAEGYSVSREKKESFPLTVTSAQKNPTAFYLCASSGTPQGTDTQYFGPGTRLTVL.

The chain joins TRBV6-6 to TRBJ1-2; maybe TRBD1 (6 bases). The CDR3 sequence is 15 residues long. V lost 5 bases, J lost 2 bases, and 15 bases lay in between. The germline CDR1 and CDR2 sequences are MNHNY and SVGAGI (reference sequence). The DNA for the CDR3 is TGTGCCAGCAGTCATACAGGGAGAGGAAACTATGGCTACACCTTC. Its translation: CASSHTGRGNYGYTF.

This chain connects TRBV10-3 to TRBJ2-3; D perhaps matches TRBD1 (5 bases). The CDR3 contains 15 residues. V was pared by 0 bases and J by 1 base, with 8 bases between. Looked up from germline, CDR1 is ENHRY and CDR2 is SYGVKD. CDR3 residues: CAISESGLRTDTQYF. The DNA of the CDR3 is TGTGCCATCAGTGAGTCGGGGCTCCGCACAGATACGCAGTATTTT.

V usage is TRBV10-3 and J usage is TRBJ2-6, with D hard to call. V shed 7 bases and J shed 2 bases, with 12 bases lying between them. The CDR3 sequence is 15 residues long. CDR1 and CDR2 from the germline V gene are ENHRY and SYGVKD. The CDR3 reads CAITFGLAGANVLTF. CDR3 DNA: TGTGCCATCACTTTTGGCCTGGCTGGGGCCAACGTCCTGACTTTC.